These 24 T cell receptor beta chains were all obtained from the same sample, sequenced in a study of OX40 agonist ivuxolimab in advanced cancers. This table comes from immunoSEQ multiplex PCR, and its TCRdb copy is limited to in-frame clones, with some not included. This sample yields around 19,000 clones, of which 65% to 85% are seen a single time; 20% to 30% belongs to the top ten. The sequenced sample was CD4+ or CD8+ T cells sorted from blood, obtained in a trial of the OX40 agonist ivuxolimab. The source of these receptors is an adult with an advanced solid tumor such as melanoma, head and neck, liver or kidney cancer.

The genes are TRBV7-6 and TRBJ2-2, with 9 bases lining up with TRBD2. The length of the CDR3 is 14 residues. V lost 8 bases and J lost 4; bases outside the gene matches: 5. Germline loops: CDR1 SGHVS, CDR2 FNYEAQ. The CDR3 nucleotides read TGTGCCAGCCGCGGGAGGGTTGGCACCGGGGAGCTGTTTTTT. This translates into CASRGRVGTGELFF.

The chain joins TRBV5-4 to TRBJ2-2; 13 bases align to TRBD2. Looked up from germline, CDR1 is SGHNT and CDR2 is YYREEE (reference sequence). Trimming at V came to 4 bases and at J to 5 bases, leaving 8 bases not matched to a gene. This CDR3 has 17 residues. DNA of the CDR3: TGTGCCAGCAGCCCACTGGGACTAGCGGGGCCTACCGGGGAGCTGTTTTTT. It codes for CASSPLGLAGPTGELFF.

This rearrangement joins TRBV5-4 to TRBJ2-7, with 9 bases matching TRBD1. The junction had 3 bases not matched to a gene; V was cut back by 2 bases and J by 3 bases. The germline V gene encodes CDR1 SGHNT and CDR2 YYREEE (reference sequence). The CDR3 contains 14 residues. This chain's CDR3 is CASSFRDRVYEQYF. The CDR3 DNA sequence: TGTGCCAGCAGCTTCCGGGACAGGGTCTACGAGCAGTACTTC.

The chain recombines TRBV5-4 with TRBJ2-7, with 9 bases that match TRBD1. Germline-derived CDR1 and CDR2 are SGHNT and YYREEE (reference sequence). V was pared by 6 bases and J by 0 bases, with 10 bases of the junction left unmatched. CDR3 length equals 16 residues. This CDR3 reads CASTGRIQGASYEQYF. CDR3 bases: TGTGCCAGCACCGGCAGAATACAGGGGGCCTCCTACGAGCAGTACTTC.

The chain recombines TRBV9 with TRBJ1-3, with D unresolved. There are 14 residues in the CDR3. The germline gives CDR1 SGDLS, CDR2 YYNGEE. The V gene lost 1 base and the J gene lost 0 bases, with 5 bases spanning the gap. The CDR3 nucleotides read TGTGCCAGCAGCGTAAGTTACTCTGGAAACACCATATATTTT. Translating it yields CASSVSYSGNTIYF.

The CDR3 loop reads CASSPRSETQYF. CDR3 sequence (DNA): TGTGCCAGCTCACCAAGGTCGGAGACCCAGTACTTC. The genes are TRBV18 and TRBJ2-5; no reliable D call. The CDR3 contains 12 residues. From germline, CDR1 is KGHSH and CDR2 LQKENI. The V and J ends lost 2 bases and 5 bases respectively, with 6 bases between them.

The chain combines TRBV28 with TRBJ2-7, with D possibly matching TRBD1 (5 bases). The CDR3 runs to 12 residues. CDR1 MDHEN and CDR2 SYDVKM come from the germline V gene. The ends were cut back, 5 bases at V and 3 bases at J, with 8 bases in the middle. The CDR3 nucleotides read TGTGCCAGCAGTGCGGACAACTACGAGCAGTACTTC. Residues: CASSADNYEQYF.

This clone was seen many times. This chain connects TRBV6-5 to TRBJ2-1; TRBD2 matches 12 bases. The length of the CDR3 is 15 residues. J lost 6 bases, V lost 5 bases, and 5 bases had no gene match. CDR1 and CDR2 from the germline V gene are MNHEY and SVGAGI. This chain's CDR3 is CASSQTSGSVNEQFF. CDR3 sequence (DNA): TGTGCCAGCAGTCAGACTAGCGGGAGTGTCAATGAGCAGTTCTTC.

The chain recombines TRBV7-9 with TRBJ2-5, with D possibly being TRBD1 (6 bases). Germline V CDR1 and CDR2: SEHNR, FQNEAQ (reference sequence). V was shortened by 10 bases and J by 1 base, with 10 bases between the two germline ends. The CDR3 totals 12 residues. CDR3 DNA sequence: TGTGCCACCCAGGGGTCCCAAGAGACCCAGTACTTC. Translating gives CATQGSQETQYF.

The chain employs TRBV27 and TRBJ2-2; TRBD1 might be the D (5 bases). This CDR3 has 15 residues. The V and J ends lost 4 bases and 7 bases respectively, with 16 bases between them. The germline CDR1 and CDR2 sequences are MNHEY and SMNVEV (reference sequence). CDR3 protein: CASSSFRSQVGELFF. The CDR3 DNA is TGTGCCAGCAGTTCCTTCCGGTCACAGGTCGGGGAGCTGTTTTTT.

This clone came up a few times. V is TRBV19 and J is TRBJ2-7, with 9 positions matching TRBD2. Germline V gene lookup returns CDR1 LNHDA and CDR2 SQIVND (reference sequence). This CDR3 spans 12 amino acids. The trim removed 5 bases at V and 7 bases at J, leaving 3 bases unmatched. Here the CDR3 reads CASSHSGGEQYF. The CDR3 nucleotides read TGTGCCAGTAGTCACAGCGGGGGGGAGCAGTACTTC. Filled out from reference TRBV19 and TRBJ2-7, the complete variable domain reads DGGITQSPKYLFRKEGQNVTLSCEQNLNHDAMYWYRQDPGQGLRLIYYSQIVNDFQKGDIAEGYSVSREKKESFPLTVTSAQKNPTAFYLCASSHSGGEQYFGPGTRLTVT.

The V call is TRBV15, the J call TRBJ2-2, with 8 bases aligning to TRBD1. Germline CDR1 is LNHNV and CDR2 is YYDKDF (reference sequence). This CDR3 is 15 amino acids long. V lost 0 bases to trimming and J lost 10 bases; unmatched junction nucleotides: 7. The CDR3 loop is CATSRDRAGGTELFF. DNA for the CDR3: TGTGCCACCAGCAGAGATCGGGCAGGGGGCACGGAGCTGTTTTTT.

The rearrangement links TRBV27 to TRBJ1-5; possibly TRBD1 for D (6 bases). This CDR3 comprises 11 residues. Trimming removed 8 bases from V and 6 bases from J, with 8 bases in between. Per germline, CDR1 MNHEY and CDR2 SMNVEV (reference sequence). The CDR3 reads CASGTLQPQHF. Here the CDR3 DNA reads TGTGCCAGCGGGACACTTCAGCCCCAGCATTTT.

The chain combines TRBV5-6 with TRBJ2-2; TRBD1 matches 8 bases. V lost 0 bases to trimming and J lost 5 bases; unmatched junction nucleotides: 3. The CDR3 has 15 amino acids. Germline assignment: CDR1 SGHDT and CDR2 YYEEEE. The DNA for the CDR3 is TGTGCCAGCAGCTTGGGGCAGGGGGCAACCGGGGAGCTGTTTTTT. This codes for CASSLGQGATGELFF. The full variable domain, rest sourced from reference TRBV5-6 and TRBJ2-2, is DAGVTQSPTHLIKTRGQQVTLRCSPKSGHDTVSWYQQALGQGPQFIFQYYEEEERQRGNFPDRFSGHQFPNYSSELNVNALLLGDSALYLCASSLGQGATGELFFGEGSRLTVL.

This CDR3 reads CASSLSYSPRGYTF. CDR3 DNA sequence: TGTGCCAGCAGTTTATCGTACTCACCTCGGGGCTACACCTTC. The chain employs TRBV27 and TRBJ1-2; D not resolved. Trimming took off 0 bases at V and 8 bases at J, with 13 bases between the two ends. Germline V gives CDR1 MNHEY, CDR2 SMNVEV (reference sequence). The length of the CDR3 is 14 residues.

This chain links TRBV6-5 with TRBJ1-1; a weak D match, TRBD1 (6 bases). Germline lookup yields CDR1 MNHEY and CDR2 SVGAGI. V shed 8 bases and J shed 2 bases, with 18 bases lying between them. The CDR3 has 15 amino acids. CDR3 loop: CASGLGAGTNTEAFF. In nucleotides, the CDR3 is TGTGCCAGCGGTCTAGGGGCAGGGACAAACACTGAAGCTTTCTTT.

The genes are TRBV27 and TRBJ1-6; TRBD1 matches 7 bases. The junction had 9 bases not matched to a gene; V was cut back by 6 bases and J by 10 bases. This CDR3 comprises 14 residues. The germline gives CDR1 MNHEY, CDR2 SMNVEV (reference sequence). The CDR3 here is CASRAVGGKSPLHF. CDR3 DNA: TGTGCCAGCAGAGCAGTAGGGGGCAAATCACCCCTCCACTTT.

The chain is built from TRBV29-1 and TRBJ2-7; 7 bases fit TRBD1. Germline assignment: CDR1 SQVTM and CDR2 ANQGSEA. The V gene end was trimmed by 4 bases and the J gene end by 1 base; junction bases not matched to a gene: 4. The CDR3 is 13 residues long. CDR3 amino acids: CSVVGGRSYEQYF. In nucleotides, the CDR3 is TGCAGCGTTGTAGGGGGCCGTTCCTACGAGCAGTACTTC.

The V call is TRBV28, the J call TRBJ1-1; no clear D gene. The V and J ends lost 3 bases and 3 bases respectively, with 11 bases between them. Germline V gives CDR1 MDHEN, CDR2 SYDVKM. CDR3 size: 14 residues. The CDR3 sequence: CASSFPGADTEAFF. In DNA form, the CDR3 reads TGTGCCAGCAGTTTTCCCGGAGCGGACACTGAAGCTTTCTTT.

The V and J genes are TRBV6-6 and TRBJ2-2; TRBD2 agrees at 8 bases. V lost 2 bases and J lost 0; bases outside the gene matches: 2. CDR3 length: 16 amino acids. Germline V gene data show CDR1 as MNHNY and CDR2 as SVGAGI (reference sequence). The CDR3 sequence: CASSYLGLANTGELFF. The CDR3 DNA sequence: TGTGCCAGCAGTTACCTGGGACTAGCGAACACCGGGGAGCTGTTTTTT.

This clone was recorded a few times. CDR3 coding DNA: TGTGCCAGCAGCTCGAACCCCGCTGAAGCTTTCTTT. Amino acids: CASSSNPAEAFF. The chain is built from TRBV13 and TRBJ1-1; D not resolved. V gave up 4 bases and J gave up 6 bases, with 9 bases separating them. Germline V gene data show CDR1 as PRHDT and CDR2 as FYEKMQ (reference sequence). The CDR3 covers 12 residues.

This clone was seen just once. This sequence joins TRBV5-5 and TRBJ2-7; a weak D match, TRBD1 (5 bases). This CDR3 contains 14 residues. The V gene's germline CDR1 is SGHKS and CDR2 YYEKEE (reference sequence). Trimming stripped 4 bases from V and 4 bases from J, with 15 bases between. CDR3 nucleotides: TGTGCCAGCAGCCTCGGCGCAGGGCGGTACGAGCAGTACTTC. This encodes CASSLGAGRYEQYF. The entire variable domain, with the rest obtained from reference TRBV5-5 and TRBJ2-7, is as follows: DAGVTQSPTHLIKTRGQQVTLRCSPISGHKSVSWYQQVLGQGPQFIFQYYEKEERGRGNFPDRFSARQFPNYSSELNVNALLLGDSALYLCASSLGAGRYEQYFGPGTRLTVT.

This chain links TRBV11-2 with TRBJ2-3, with D unresolved. The ends were cut back, 4 bases at V and 7 bases at J, with 9 bases in the middle. The length of the CDR3 is 12 residues. CDR1 is SGHAT, CDR2 FQNNGV, per germline. Written as DNA, the CDR3 is TGTGCCAGCAGCTCCGTAATGAATACGCAGTATTTT. Its protein is CASSSVMNTQYF. Full variable domain (rest looked up from reference TRBV11-2 and TRBJ2-3): EAGVAQSPRYKIIEKRQSVAFWCNPISGHATLYWYQQILGQGPKLLIQFQNNGVVDDSQLPKDRFSAERLKGVDSTLKIQPAKLEDSAVYLCASSSVMNTQYFGPGTRLTVL.

This chain links TRBV11-2 with TRBJ1-2, with D possibly TRBD1 on 5 matching bases. Germline values: CDR1 SGHAT, CDR2 FQNNGV. Between the trimmed V and J ends, which lost 5 bases and 6 bases, there was a span of 22 bases. This CDR3 is built from 16 residues. The CDR3 region is CASSKEGYPGYNGYTF. In DNA, the CDR3 is TGTGCCAGCAGCAAAGAGGGGTATCCGGGTTACAATGGCTACACCTTC. Together with reference TRBV11-2 and TRBJ1-2, the CDR3 gives the full variable domain: EAGVAQSPRYKIIEKRQSVAFWCNPISGHATLYWYQQILGQGPKLLIQFQNNGVVDDSQLPKDRFSAERLKGVDSTLKIQPAKLEDSAVYLCASSKEGYPGYNGYTFGSGTRLTVV.